This TCR beta chain was identified during a study of T cells after yellow fever vaccination. General study findings and limits: Some clonotypes, a small share, were shared between CD4 and CD8 compartments.

The authors made TCR cDNA by 5'RACE template switching, adding a universal primer site and UMIs. TCRdb called the 5' RACE reads again in MiXCR, with one record for every CDR3 protein. The sample has approximately 300,000 distinct CDR3 sequences; 9.5% to 12% are singletons. V trimming: 1 base; J trimming: 2 bases; junction bases outside the gene matches: 5. The CDR3 consists of 16 residues. The germline gives CDR1 LGHNA, CDR2 YSLEER. A word on this clonotype: Antigen specificity is unknown.

The clonotype originates from a man in his late teens or twenties who received the YFV17D yellow fever vaccine. The sequencing used CD4+ T cells sorted from PBMCs, collected 45 days after the yellow fever booster vaccination. J is TRBJ2-3 and V is TRBV4-3; 8 positions agree with TRBD1. The CDR3 sequence: CASSQGTGGSTDTQYF. The CDR3 DNA reads TGCGCCAGCAGCCAAGGAACAGGGGGATCCACAGATACGCAGTATTTT.